Each of the 32 T cell receptor beta chains below was sequenced from the same sample in a study of identical twins. MiXCR, run by TCRdb on the 5' RACE reads, gives a single entry per CDR3 protein. Here the sample spans about 250,000 distinct CDR3 sequences, approximately 7.8% being singletons. These data were also filed under a second study, of yellow fever vaccine responses in identical twins.

Sequencing used CD8+ T cells sorted from blood. Receptors were obtained from a woman under 30 in good health.

The chain has TRBV27 and TRBJ2-3; TRBD1 matches at 7 bases. V lost 6 bases to trimming and J lost 3 bases; unmatched junction nucleotides: 6. Germline-derived CDR1 and CDR2 are MNHEY and SMNVEV (reference sequence). The CDR3 contains 14 residues. The CDR3 spells CASSPGQFTDTQYF. CDR3 nucleotides: TGTGCCAGCAGCCCGGGACAGTTTACAGATACGCAGTATTTT.

This clonotype was counted a few times. The V gene is TRBV4-1, the J gene TRBJ2-3; D possibly corresponds to TRBD2 (5 bases). CDR3 length: 12 amino acids. Germline values: CDR1 MGHRA, CDR2 YSYEKL. The V end lost 6 bases, the J end lost 6 bases, and 10 bases lay between the germline ends. CDR3 in amino acids: CASSHSGDTQYF. CDR3 nucleotide sequence: TGCGCCAGCAGTCACTCGGGGGATACGCAGTATTTT.

This clonotype appeared a few times. The chain carries TRBV7-9 and TRBJ2-5, with D tentatively TRBD1 or TRBD2 (5 bases each). The V gene's germline CDR1 is SEHNR and CDR2 FQNEAQ (reference sequence). V was cut by 4 bases and J by 7 bases, with 16 bases left in between. The CDR3 runs to 14 residues. The CDR3, as DNA: TGTGCCAGCAGCTCGCCGGGACCCAGCGTGACCCAGTACTTC. Translated: CASSSPGPSVTQYF.

The chain has TRBV6-1 and TRBJ2-1, with D unresolved. V lost 1 base and J 0 bases, leaving 7 bases between the germline ends. In germline, CDR1 is MNHNS, CDR2 SASEGT. This CDR3 comprises 15 residues. The CDR3 region is CASSEGRHSYNEQFF. The CDR3 coding sequence is TGTGCCAGCAGTGAAGGGCGCCACTCCTACAATGAGCAGTTCTTC.

Many counts were recorded for this clonotype. CDR3 sequence (DNA): TGCGCCAGCAGCCAAGCCCCGTATCCAGGGCCAGAGACCCAGTACTTC. The encoded protein is CASSQAPYPGPETQYF. The chain combines TRBV4-1 with TRBJ2-5; weak D call: TRBD1 (5 bases). This CDR3 comprises 16 residues. Germline V lookup: CDR1 MGHRA, CDR2 YSYEKL. V lost 1 base to trimming and J lost 4 bases, with 16 bases between them.

This clonotype was detected a few times. J is TRBJ2-1 and V is TRBV4-2; D is unresolved. The CDR3 contains 13 residues. Per the germline V gene, CDR1 is LGHNA and CDR2 is YNFKEQ. V lost 0 bases and J 9 bases, leaving 9 bases between the germline ends. CDR3 region: CASSQDLVSEQFF. CDR3 in DNA: TGTGCCAGCAGCCAAGATTTAGTGAGTGAGCAGTTCTTC.

This clonotype was recorded at least ten times. The J gene is TRBJ2-1, the V gene TRBV10-1; maybe TRBD2 (6 bases). The CDR3 is 11 amino acids. Between the trimmed V and J ends, which lost 8 bases and 9 bases, there was a span of 11 bases. Looked up from germline, CDR1 is WNHNN and CDR2 is SYGVQD (reference sequence). The CDR3 spells CASGGSGEQFF. CDR3 nucleotides: TGCGCCAGCGGGGGGTCCGGTGAGCAGTTCTTC.

This chain uses TRBV10-3 with TRBJ2-7, with 7 positions matching TRBD2. Germline loops: CDR1 ENHRY, CDR2 SYGVKD. Germline trimming cut 0 bases from V and 4 bases from J; bases unmatched to any gene: 9. The CDR3 runs to 16 residues. CDR3 region: CAISESGKRGGYEQYV. The CDR3 nucleotides are TGTGCCATCAGTGAGTCGGGGAAGCGGGGCGGGTACGAGCAGTACGTC.

The table lists this clonotype with a few counts. CDR3 sequence (DNA): TGTGCCAGCAGCTTAGATGGGGGGGATCAGCCCCAGCATTTT. It codes for CASSLDGGDQPQHF. This chain joins TRBV7-9 and TRBJ1-5; maybe TRBD1 (5 bases). This CDR3 has 14 residues. Germline CDR1 and CDR2: SEHNR and FQNEAQ (reference sequence). The germline V and J ends were trimmed by 1 base and 5 bases, with 9 bases remaining between them.

This clonotype was seen a few times. The V call is TRBV6-1, the J call TRBJ2-2; D not certain. V lost 7 bases and J 2 bases, leaving 14 bases between the germline ends. Germline V lookup: CDR1 MNHNS, CDR2 SASEGT. This CDR3 has 15 amino acids. CDR3 DNA: TGTGCCAGCAAAAGGGCAGGTCTCAACACCGGGGAGCTGTTTTTT. Residues: CASKRAGLNTGELFF.

This clonotype was counted many times. The J gene is TRBJ1-5, the V gene TRBV12-3 or TRBV12-4; D is possibly TRBD1 (5 bases). The CDR3 loop spans 14 amino acids. Trimming shortened V by 6 bases and J by 5 bases, and 14 bases separated the two germline ends. CDR3 in DNA: TGTGCCAGCAGCCTTCGGGGGGGGTATCAGCCCCAGCATTTT. This encodes CASSLRGGYQPQHF.

This chain uses TRBV29-1 with TRBJ1-1; 11 bases agree with TRBD1. This CDR3 comprises 18 residues. V was clipped by 0 bases and J by 4 bases; unmatched bases: 13. In germline, CDR1 is SQVTM, CDR2 ANQGSEA. The CDR3 DNA is TGCAGCGTTGAAGATCTGGGACAGGGGGGCGACCCCTTCACTGAAGCTTTCTTT. This gives the protein CSVEDLGQGGDPFTEAFF.

The chain combines TRBV18 with TRBJ2-7; unclear D gene. Germline CDR1 reads KGHSH; CDR2 reads LQKENI. CDR3 length: 14 residues. V dropped 3 bases and J dropped 6 bases, with 15 bases sitting between them. DNA of the CDR3: TGTGCCAGCTCACCCACGCCGGGTACGGGCGAGCAGTACGTC. Translated, it gives CASSPTPGTGEQYV.

The table lists this clonotype with many counts. V is TRBV7-8 and J is TRBJ2-5; no clear D gene. CDR1 is SGHVS, CDR2 FQNEAQ, per germline. This CDR3 comprises 16 residues. Trimming cost V 2 bases and J 1 base, with 14 bases left between them. CDR3 sequence reads: CASSLSLPKTQETQYF. For the CDR3, the DNA is TGTGCCAGCAGCTTAAGTCTCCCGAAGACCCAAGAGACCCAGTACTTC.

This clonotype was counted ten times or more. This chain connects TRBV9 to TRBJ1-1, with 8 bases lining up with TRBD1. This CDR3 comprises 15 residues. Trimming took 1 base from V and 5 from J; bases not matched to a gene: 7. Germline lookup yields CDR1 SGDLS and CDR2 YYNGEE. The CDR3 nucleotides are TGTGCCAGCAGCGTAACCGGACAGGGTGGTACTGAAGCTTTCTTT. It translates to CASSVTGQGGTEAFF.

This clonotype was counted ten times or more. The chain has TRBV12-3 or TRBV12-4 and TRBJ2-2; D may be TRBD2 (6 bases). CDR3 length: 12 residues. The ends were cut back, 5 bases at V and 7 bases at J, with 8 bases in the middle. This chain's CDR3 is CASSLGGGELFF. In DNA form, the CDR3 reads TGTGCCAGCAGTCTCGGGGGCGGGGAGCTGTTTTTT.

This CDR3 reads CASSAIRDARGVVYTDTQYF. CDR3 in DNA: TGTGCCAGCAGTGCGATCCGGGACGCCCGAGGTGTGGTATACACAGATACGCAGTATTTT. The chain carries TRBV28 and TRBJ2-3, with D perhaps matching TRBD1 or TRBD2 (5 bases each). In germline, CDR1 is MDHEN, CDR2 SYDVKM. The CDR3 has 20 residues. Trimming took 5 bases from V and 2 from J, leaving 29 bases between them. Supplemented by reference TRBV28 and TRBJ2-3, the full variable domain reads DVKVTQSSRYLVKRTGEKVFLECVQDMDHENMFWYRQDPGLGLRLIYFSYDVKMKEKGDIPEGYSVSREKKERFSLILESASTNQTSMYLCASSAIRDARGVVYTDTQYFGPGTRLTVL.

This CDR3 is CASSGLGPYEQYF. In nucleotides, the CDR3 is TGTGCCAGCAGTGGACTTGGGCCATACGAGCAGTACTTC. The genes are TRBV12-3 or TRBV12-4 and TRBJ2-7; maybe TRBD2 (5 bases). Trimming pared 5 bases from V and 4 bases from J, leaving 12 bases between. This CDR3 has 13 residues.

This clonotype was counted only a few times. The chain combines TRBV25-1 with TRBJ2-1, with D tentatively TRBD2 (6 bases). CDR1 and CDR2 from the germline V gene are MGHDK and SYGVNS. Deletions cut 8 bases from V and 15 bases from J, with 8 bases between. This CDR3 is built from 8 residues. CDR3 sequence (DNA): TGTGCCAGCCTGGGAGGGTTCTTC. Its translation: CASLGGFF. Looking up the rest from reference TRBV25-1 and TRBJ2-1 gives the full variable domain: EADIYQTPRYLVIGTGKKITLECSQTMGHDKMYWYQQDPGMELHLIHYSYGVNSTEKGDLSSESTVSRIRTEHFPLTLESARPSHTSQYLCASLGGFFGPGTRLTVL.

CDR3 DNA: TGTGCCACCAGCAGAGATAGGGCGGAGACCCAGTACTTC. Encoded protein: CATSRDRAETQYF. V and J are TRBV15 and TRBJ2-5; D ambiguous. In germline, CDR1 is LNHNV, CDR2 YYDKDF (reference sequence). The CDR3 runs to 13 residues. V dropped 0 bases and J dropped 5 bases, with 7 bases sitting between them.

This clonotype turned up a few times. This chain joins TRBV27 and TRBJ2-1; D is unresolved. The germline V gene has CDR1 MNHEY and CDR2 SMNVEV (reference sequence). This CDR3 is built from 16 residues. V shed 0 bases and J shed 0 bases, with 9 bases lying between them. The CDR3 nucleotides are TGTGCCAGCAGTTTATCTAGGACCTTCTCCTACAATGAGCAGTTCTTC. It encodes CASSLSRTFSYNEQFF.

This clonotype was found many times. This sequence joins TRBV4-1 and TRBJ2-7; 10 bases are shared with TRBD1. The germline gives CDR1 MGHRA, CDR2 YSYEKL. V shed 4 bases, J shed 3 bases, and the junction held 6 bases outside the gene matches. The CDR3 consists of 15 residues. CDR3 in DNA: TGCGCCAGCAGCCCCCGACAGGGGGCTTTCTACGAGCAGTACTTC. It yields the protein CASSPRQGAFYEQYF.

This clonotype has a handful of counts. V is TRBV12-3 or TRBV12-4 and J is TRBJ2-7; TRBD1 matches 7 bases. The V segment lost 5 bases and the J segment 3 bases; nucleotides outside the gene matches: 10. There are 15 residues in the CDR3. The CDR3 spells CASSATGEGDYEQYF. CDR3 nucleotide sequence: TGTGCCAGCAGTGCTACAGGGGAAGGGGACTACGAGCAGTACTTC.

The rearrangement links TRBV14 to TRBJ2-1; 9 nucleotides align to TRBD1. This CDR3 is 14 amino acids long. V lost 4 bases, J lost 8 bases, and 6 bases stayed unmatched. Germline V lookup: CDR1 SGHDN, CDR2 FVKESK. CDR3 coding DNA: TGTGCCAGCAGCCGGACAGGGGATCCGGATGAGCAGTTCTTC. It yields the protein CASSRTGDPDEQFF. The entire variable domain, with the rest obtained from reference TRBV14 and TRBJ2-1, is as follows: EAGVTQFPSHSVIEKGQTVTLRCDPISGHDNLYWYRRVMGKEIKFLLHFVKESKQDESGMPNNRFLAERTGGTYSTLKVQPAELEDSGVYFCASSRTGDPDEQFFGPGTRLTVL.

At least ten counts were recorded for this clonotype. V is TRBV12-3 or TRBV12-4 and J is TRBJ1-1; no firm D call. Trimming took 5 bases from V and 5 from J, leaving 12 bases between them. The CDR3 has 13 residues. The CDR3 protein is CASSHELGTEAFF. The CDR3 DNA reads as TGTGCCAGCAGTCACGAGCTGGGGACTGAAGCTTTCTTT.

The sample holds a few counts of this clonotype. The rearrangement joins TRBV12-3 or TRBV12-4 to TRBJ2-1; D is unclear. With 1 base removed from V and 4 bases from J, the gap between germline ends came to 5 bases. The CDR3 contains 13 residues. The CDR3 is CASSLVYYNEQFF. CDR3 sequence (DNA): TGTGCCAGCAGTTTAGTATATTACAATGAGCAGTTCTTC.

This clonotype was recorded many times. V gene TRBV27 combines with J gene TRBJ2-3; D unresolved. CDR3 length: 15 amino acids. Germline V gene sequence: CDR1 MNHEY, CDR2 SMNVEV (reference sequence). Trimming pared 2 bases from V and 2 bases from J, leaving 11 bases between. CDR3 amino acids: CASSLGVADTDTQYF. The CDR3 DNA reads TGTGCCAGCAGTTTAGGGGTAGCTGACACAGATACGCAGTATTTT.

The sample holds many counts of this clonotype. V is TRBV7-7 and J is TRBJ2-5; 7 positions match TRBD1. The germline CDR1 and CDR2 sequences are SSHAT and FNYEAQ (reference sequence). This CDR3 region has 14 residues. Germline trimming cut 5 bases from V and 4 bases from J; bases unmatched to any gene: 7. The CDR3 DNA is TGTGCCAGCAGCCAAAACAGGGGTGGAGAGACCCAGTACTTC. Translating gives CASSQNRGGETQYF.

V is TRBV4-1 and J is TRBJ2-7, with 9 bases fitting TRBD2. This CDR3 is 15 amino acids long. Germline V gene lookup returns CDR1 MGHRA and CDR2 YSYEKL. Trimming removed 1 base from V and 1 base from J; junction bases left unmatched: 2. The CDR3 DNA follows: TGCGCCAGCAGCCAAGGAGCGGGGGGTTCCTACGAGCAGTACGTC. Translated, it gives CASSQGAGGSYEQYV.

This chain joins TRBV20-1 and TRBJ2-5; 8 nucleotides line up with TRBD1. Germline CDR1 DFQATT, CDR2 SNEGSKA (reference sequence). V shed 0 bases and J 2 bases; nucleotides not matched to a gene: 8. This CDR3 is 16 amino acids long. CDR3: CSARDPNRDRQETQYF. In nucleotides, the CDR3 is TGCAGTGCTAGAGATCCCAACCGGGACAGGCAAGAGACCCAGTACTTC.

This clonotype was seen more than once but under ten times. This chain links TRBV29-1 with TRBJ2-4; D is unclear. Germline-derived CDR1 and CDR2 are SQVTM and ANQGSEA. The length of the CDR3 is 18 residues. Deletions cut 4 bases from V and 6 bases from J, with 28 bases between. In DNA form, the CDR3 reads TGCAGCGTTGTCGTGAGAACTATAGAGTTAGTGGACGGAAACATTCAGTACTTC. Protein: CSVVVRTIELVDGNIQYF.

J is TRBJ2-3 and V is TRBV24-1, with D possibly called TRBD1 or TRBD2 (5 bases each). Germline V gene data show CDR1 as KGHDR and CDR2 as SFDVKD. This CDR3 has 14 residues. V dropped 5 bases and J dropped 6 bases, with 14 bases sitting between them. The CDR3 protein is CATSGRGASDTQYF. The DNA of the CDR3 is TGTGCCACCAGTGGCCGGGGCGCCTCGGATACGCAGTATTTT.